The 29 T cell receptor beta chains below were found in one sample sequenced in a study of CD8 T cells in Susac syndrome. An amount of RNA that ranged from 0.5 to 1 ug was reverse transcribed with random hexamers. MiXCR, applied by TCRdb to the immunoSEQ multiplex PCR reads, yields one record per CDR3 protein. Of tens of thousands of distinct CDR3 sequences listed, around 93% are singletons. The sequencing input was CD4+ T cells from PBMCs. These receptors all stem from a human donor with Susac syndrome.

The gene calls are TRBV6-5 and TRBJ1-2; TRBD1 aligns across 8 bases. The CDR3 runs 13 residues. CDR1 and CDR2 (germline): MNHEY, SVGAGI. The junction had 7 bases not matched to a gene; V was cut back by 5 bases and J by 8 bases. The CDR3 region is CASSTDRAGGYTF. In DNA form, the CDR3 reads TGTGCCAGCAGTACGGACAGGGCGGGCGGCTACACCTTC.

This chain links TRBV7-2 with TRBJ2-7; tentatively, D is TRBD1 or TRBD2 (5 bases each). Germline V gives CDR1 SGHTA, CDR2 FQGNSA. V was shortened by 7 bases and J by 2 bases, with 12 bases between the two germline ends. CDR3 size: 13 residues. CDR3 bases: TGTGCCAGCATGGGGGACGGTGCCTACGAGCAGTACTTC. Amino acid sequence: CASMGDGAYEQYF.

The V gene is TRBV5-1, the J gene TRBJ2-7; maybe TRBD1 (5 bases). With 2 bases removed from V and 2 bases from J, the gap between germline ends came to 8 bases. The germline CDR1 and CDR2 sequences are SGHRS and YFSETQ. The CDR3 is 13 residues long. The CDR3 sequence: CASSFDRTYEQYF. In nucleotides, the CDR3 is TGCGCCAGCAGCTTTGACAGAACCTACGAGCAGTACTTC. Variable domain in full (rest from reference TRBV5-1 and TRBJ2-7): KAGVTQTPRYLIKTRGQQVTLSCSPISGHRSVSWYQQTPGQGLQFLFEYFSETQRNKGNFPGRFSGRQFSNSRSEMNVSTLELGDSALYLCASSFDRTYEQYFGPGTRLTVT.

This sequence joins TRBV21-1 and TRBJ2-1; no DNA check was done on the table's D call, TRBD2. TRBV21-1 is labeled a pseudogene. This CDR3 spans 16 amino acids. CDR3 sequence (DNA): TGTGCCAGCAGCAAAAAGGTGGCCCATTGGACGGATGAGCAGTTCTTC. Translating it yields CASSKKVAHWTDEQFF.

This clonotype was counted a single time. The genes are TRBV10-3 and TRBJ1-2; tentatively, D is TRBD1 (5 bases). The CDR3 is 16 residues long. Looked up from germline, CDR1 is ENHRY and CDR2 is SYGVKD. V shed 5 bases and J shed 4 bases, with 20 bases lying between them. This CDR3 reads CAISPHATDASYGYTF. The CDR3 nucleotides read TGTGCCATCAGTCCTCATGCGACAGATGCCAGCTATGGCTACACCTTC.

The rearrangement uses TRBV28 and TRBJ2-5, with 7 nucleotides matching TRBD1. Germline V gene sequence: CDR1 MDHEN, CDR2 SYDVKM. CDR3 length: 19 amino acids. V lost 2 bases and J lost 4; bases outside the gene matches: 19. CDR3 residues: CASSLGLIWVDRVTETQYF. CDR3 nucleotide sequence: TGTGCCAGCAGTTTAGGTCTAATCTGGGTTGACAGGGTAACAGAGACCCAGTACTTC.

This chain links TRBV7-9 with TRBJ2-7, with D possibly TRBD2 on 5 matching bases. The CDR3 is 14 residues long. V shed 1 base and J shed 6 bases, with 13 bases lying between them. From germline, CDR1 is SEHNR and CDR2 FQNEAQ (reference sequence). CDR3 amino acids: CASSLESGRGEQYF. CDR3 bases: TGTGCCAGCAGCTTAGAATCCGGACGGGGCGAGCAGTACTTC.

V gene TRBV29-1 combines with J gene TRBJ2-5; D gene unclear. Germline loops: CDR1 SQVTM, CDR2 ANQGSEA. Between the trimmed V and J ends, which lost 8 bases and 1 base, there was a span of 11 bases. This CDR3 is built from 12 residues. The DNA of the CDR3 is TGCAGCATCGCTGGAATCCAAGAGACCCAGTACTTC. It encodes CSIAGIQETQYF.

The J gene is TRBJ2-3, the V gene TRBV6-4; maybe TRBD1 (5 bases). With 3 bases removed from V and 1 base from J, the gap between germline ends came to 5 bases. The V gene's germline CDR1 is MRHNA and CDR2 SNTAGT. The CDR3 is 13 residues long. In DNA form, the CDR3 reads TGTGCCAGCAGTGAAGGGGGCACAGATACGCAGTATTTT. It codes for CASSEGGTDTQYF.

J is TRBJ2-7 and V is TRBV3-1; D remains unclear. The CDR3 loop spans 13 amino acids. With 2 bases removed from V and 0 bases from J, the gap between germline ends came to 5 bases. Germline V gene data show CDR1 as LGHDT and CDR2 as YNNKEL (reference sequence). CDR3 region: CASSQRHSYEQYF. CDR3 nucleotide sequence: TGTGCCAGCAGCCAACGGCACTCCTACGAGCAGTACTTC.

DNA for the CDR3: TGCAGTACGGTCCGAACGAGCAATCAGCCCCAGCATTTT. This codes for CSTVRTSNQPQHF. J is TRBJ1-5 and V is TRBV20-1, with D unclear. V gave up 8 bases and J gave up 1 base, with 12 bases separating them. CDR3 size: 13 residues. Looked up from germline, CDR1 is DFQATT and CDR2 is SNEGSKA (reference sequence).

The genes are TRBV12-3 or TRBV12-4 and TRBJ2-7; D may be TRBD2 (6 bases). The V end was cut by 2 bases, the J end by 7 bases, with 15 bases between. The CDR3 runs 14 residues. The CDR3 DNA is TGTGCCAGCAGTTTAATCCGGGGTGGAGGGGAGCAGTACTTC. Its protein is CASSLIRGGGEQYF.

CDR3 DNA: TGTGCCAGCAGCCTAGACAGGGGAGGCTACACCTTC. It codes for CASSLDRGGYTF. V and J are TRBV14 and TRBJ1-2, with 8 bases fitting TRBD1. Germline V gives CDR1 SGHDN, CDR2 FVKESK. V gave up 4 bases and J gave up 8 bases; unmatched junction bases: 3. There are 12 residues in the CDR3.

The chain recombines TRBV11-2 with TRBJ2-5, with 15 bases fitting TRBD2. This CDR3 spans 16 amino acids. Losses at the gene ends were 4 bases for V and 1 base for J; bases not matched to a gene: 1. Looked up from germline, CDR1 is SGHAT and CDR2 is FQNNGV. The CDR3 loop reads CASSWGLAGGQETQYF. Written as DNA, the CDR3 is TGTGCCAGCAGCTGGGGACTAGCGGGGGGCCAAGAGACCCAGTACTTC.

Only one count was recorded for this clonotype. The J gene is TRBJ1-2, the V gene TRBV7-3; D is undetermined. This CDR3 is 14 amino acids long. The V gene lost 3 bases and the J gene lost 3 bases, with 11 bases spanning the gap. CDR1 and CDR2 from the germline V gene are SGHTA and FQGTGA. CDR3 in DNA: TGTGCCAGCAGCTTCTCGCGGGGTGACTATGGCTACACCTTC. This gives the protein CASSFSRGDYGYTF.

The rearrangement joins TRBV25-1 to TRBJ2-6; D perhaps matches TRBD2 (6 bases). V was trimmed by 8 bases and J by 0 bases, leaving 20 bases between them. The CDR3 totals 18 residues. Germline V gives CDR1 MGHDK, CDR2 SYGVNS. The CDR3 sequence: CASRGNSLTFSGANVLTF. The CDR3 region has the DNA TGTGCCAGCCGGGGGAACAGCCTGACTTTCTCTGGGGCCAACGTCCTGACTTTC.

This rearrangement joins TRBV4-2 to TRBJ1-2, with TRBD1 identical over 7 bases. Germline CDR1 reads LGHNA; CDR2 reads YNFKEQ. V was clipped by 3 bases and J by 4 bases; unmatched bases: 23. This CDR3 is 20 amino acids long. The CDR3 nucleotides are TGTGCCAGCAGCCATCTTACCGACGGGGACAGCGCGTATGCTAGCTATGGCTACACCTTC. Translation gives CASSHLTDGDSAYASYGYTF.

The rearrangement joins TRBV12-3 or TRBV12-4 to TRBJ1-1; tentatively, D is TRBD1 (5 bases). The CDR3 is made up of 14 amino acids. The V gene lost 3 bases and the J gene lost 5 bases, with 13 bases spanning the gap. CDR3 in DNA: TGTGCCAGCAGTTTCCGGGCCTCAGGGACTGAAGCTTTCTTT. Its translation: CASSFRASGTEAFF.

This clonotype was detected only a few times. The V and J genes are TRBV7-2 and TRBJ2-7; 8 bases match TRBD1. The CDR3 consists of 14 residues. The V gene's germline CDR1 is SGHTA and CDR2 FQGNSA. V was pared by 7 bases and J by 4 bases, with 9 bases of the junction left unmatched. CDR3 DNA: TGTGCCAGCACTCCCGGGACAGGACTTTACGAGCAGTACTTC. It yields the protein CASTPGTGLYEQYF. Full variable domain (rest looked up from reference TRBV7-2 and TRBJ2-7): GAGVSQSPSNKVTEKGKDVELRCDPISGHTALYWYRQSLGQGLEFLIYFQGNSAPDKSGLPSDRFSAERTGGSVSTLTIQRTQQEDSAVYLCASTPGTGLYEQYFGPGTRLTVT.

This chain connects TRBV7-2 to TRBJ2-7, with unresolved D. The germline V and J ends were trimmed by 4 bases and 7 bases, with 8 bases remaining between them. The CDR3 extends over 11 amino acids. The germline CDR1 and CDR2 sequences are SGHTA and FQGNSA. Here the CDR3 DNA reads TGTGCCAGCAGCTACACAGAGGAGCAGTACTTC. Protein product: CASSYTEEQYF.

V gene TRBV5-6 combines with J gene TRBJ2-2; D not resolved. The V end lost 4 bases, the J end lost 1 base, and 14 bases lay between the germline ends. CDR1 and CDR2 (germline): SGHDT, YYEEEE. The CDR3 is made up of 16 amino acids. Here the CDR3 reads CASSRGPLRNTGELFF. Here the CDR3 DNA reads TGTGCCAGCAGCCGCGGACCCCTTAGGAACACCGGGGAGCTGTTTTTT. Looking up the rest from reference TRBV5-6 and TRBJ2-2 gives the full variable domain: DAGVTQSPTHLIKTRGQQVTLRCSPKSGHDTVSWYQQALGQGPQFIFQYYEEEERQRGNFPDRFSGHQFPNYSSELNVNALLLGDSALYLCASSRGPLRNTGELFFGEGSRLTVL.

The chain links TRBV14 to TRBJ2-5; D gene ambiguous. This CDR3 comprises 12 residues. V lost 2 bases, J lost 5 bases, and 6 bases lay in between. Germline CDR1 SGHDN, CDR2 FVKESK. The DNA for the CDR3 is TGTGCCAGCAGCCAACTCCGGGAGACCCAGTACTTC. It codes for CASSQLRETQYF.

This rearrangement joins TRBV14 to TRBJ1-1, with unresolved D. The length of the CDR3 is 16 residues. With 0 bases removed from V and 4 bases from J, the gap between germline ends came to 15 bases. The V gene's germline CDR1 is SGHDN and CDR2 FVKESK. CDR3 protein: CASSQERRHGGTEAFF. DNA of the CDR3: TGTGCCAGCAGCCAAGAGCGGAGACACGGAGGCACTGAAGCTTTCTTT.

DNA for the CDR3: TGTGCCAGCAGTTACCGGGACAGAAAAGAGACCCAGTACTTC. It specifies CASSYRDRKETQYF. V is TRBV6-5 and J is TRBJ2-5, with TRBD1 matching over 7 bases. The CDR3 loop spans 14 amino acids. CDR1 MNHEY and CDR2 SVGAGI come from the germline V gene. Unmatched junction bases numbered 3, after V lost 2 bases and J lost 3 bases.

The rearrangement links TRBV24-1 to TRBJ1-5; D gene ambiguous. The CDR3 spans 17 residues. Germline CDR1 reads KGHDR; CDR2 reads SFDVKD. V dropped 1 base and J dropped 2 bases, with 14 bases sitting between them. The DNA of the CDR3 is TGTGCCACCAGTGATTTCCCCTTCAAGGAGGGCAATCAGCCCCAGCATTTT. Its protein product is CATSDFPFKEGNQPQHF.

The chain recombines TRBV19 with TRBJ1-2; D may be TRBD1 (6 bases). V was pared by 3 bases and J by 7 bases, with 12 bases between. The CDR3 runs to 13 residues. CDR1 and CDR2 from the germline V gene are LNHDA and SQIVND (reference sequence). The CDR3 DNA sequence: TGTGCCAGTAGTATTCCAGGGGAGTCTGGCTACACCTTC. It encodes CASSIPGESGYTF.

The gene calls are TRBV2 and TRBJ2-2, with 7 bases that match TRBD1. Trimming cost V 7 bases and J 5 bases; bases outside gene matches: 10. CDR1 and CDR2 (germline): SNHLY, FYNNEI. The CDR3 contains 15 residues. CDR3 protein: CASTGDSQGTGELFF. CDR3 nucleotides: TGTGCCAGCACCGGGGACAGTCAGGGGACCGGGGAGCTGTTTTTT. Together with reference TRBV2 and TRBJ2-2, the CDR3 gives the full variable domain: EPEVTQTPSHQVTQMGQEVILRCVPISNHLYFYWYRQILGQKVEFLVSFYNNEISEKSEIFDDQFSVERPDGSNFTLKIRSTKLEDSAMYFCASTGDSQGTGELFFGEGSRLTVL.

The chain recombines TRBV28 with TRBJ2-6, with a weak D call TRBD1 (6 bases). The V and J ends lost 1 base and 1 base respectively, with 8 bases between them. The CDR3 spans 16 residues. Per the germline V gene, CDR1 is MDHEN and CDR2 is SYDVKM. CDR3 nucleotides: TGTGCCAGCAGTTTATTCAGGGGTTCTGGGGCCAACGTCCTGACTTTC. Protein sequence: CASSLFRGSGANVLTF.

J is TRBJ2-2 and V is TRBV20-1; tentatively, D is TRBD1 (5 bases). The CDR3 sequence is 14 residues long. Trimming left V 6 bases short and J 3 bases short, with 14 bases between. CDR1 is DFQATT, CDR2 SNEGSKA, per germline (reference sequence). In DNA, the CDR3 is TGCAGTGCACGACAGTTGATGGACACCGGGGAGCTGTTTTTT. It is translated as CSARQLMDTGELFF.